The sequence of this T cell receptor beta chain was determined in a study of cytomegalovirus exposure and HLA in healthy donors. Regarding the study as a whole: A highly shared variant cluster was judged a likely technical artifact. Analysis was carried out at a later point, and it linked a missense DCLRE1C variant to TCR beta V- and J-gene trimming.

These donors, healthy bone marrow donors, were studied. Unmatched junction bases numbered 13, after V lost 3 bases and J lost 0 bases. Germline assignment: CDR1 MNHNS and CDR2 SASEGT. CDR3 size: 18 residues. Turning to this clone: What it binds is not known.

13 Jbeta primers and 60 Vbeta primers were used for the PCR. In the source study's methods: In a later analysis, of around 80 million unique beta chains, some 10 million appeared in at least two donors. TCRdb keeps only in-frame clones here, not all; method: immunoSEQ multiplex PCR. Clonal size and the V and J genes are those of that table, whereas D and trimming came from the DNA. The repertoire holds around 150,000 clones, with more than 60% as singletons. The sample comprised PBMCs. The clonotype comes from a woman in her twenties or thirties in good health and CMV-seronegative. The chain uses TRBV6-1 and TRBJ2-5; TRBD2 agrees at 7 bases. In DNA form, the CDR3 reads TGTGCCAGCAGTGATTTTTTCGGGGGGACCTTGTACCAAGAGACCCAGTACTTC. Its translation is CASSDFFGGTLYQETQYF.